This T cell receptor beta chain is from a study of shared clonotypes between healthy human individuals (dated by TCRdb to 2018 to 2021). About the investigation overall: The cohort included three men and two women between 18 and 49 years of age. For each donor, CD4 naive and CD4 memory were each run on three plates, CD8 naive on two plates, and CD8 memory on one plate. To estimate repertoire size and how much clonotype sharing occurs between individuals, the study deeply sequenced the blood TCR repertoires of roughly 5 healthy adults. Different laboratories and diverse techniques were used to prepare libraries and sequence TCR repertoires, to increase sequencing depth and limit assay-specific biases. Each donor's leukapheresis produced roughly between roughly 0.85 and 9.5 billion PBMCs.

With regard to this clone: The antigen it binds to is not known. Base quality data are lacking; no much larger clone is found one base away.

Donors were healthy HIV-negative adults with no recently reported acute infections or vaccinations. Only Caucasian adults living in Nashville, Tennessee, USA were represented among the donors. The CD8 memory samples were a combination of magnetically selected CD45RO+ cells and CCR7-negative CD45RA+ effector memory (TemRA) cells. Blood was obtained by leukapheresis, after which PBMCs were separated by Ficoll-Histopaque density gradient centrifugation and cryopreserved in liquid nitrogen vapor phase. Analytical flow cytometry was used to check the purity and quantity of every magnetically sorted T cell population. Genomic DNA was isolated from every sorted fraction and measured by UV absorbance on a Nanodrop 2000c. Results the study describes overall, beyond this receptor: Based on pairwise subsampling, the degree of clonotype sharing among donors was expected to be affected by sequencing depth. Across a few donors, about 5.2% of naive CD4, approximately 3.5% of naive CD8, about 2.3% of memory CD4, and under 0.45% of memory CD8 clonotypes were shared. Because the study included only a small number of donors, the genetic and exposure-history diversity represented was limited. Rarefaction of sorted-subset datasets indicated incomplete sequencing despite the large sequencing depth. Clonotypes shared by all four sorted-subset donors showed higher generation probabilities than non-shared clonotypes. Sampling was restricted to blood, and TCR repertoires in tissues likely differ from the TCR repertoires found in blood. Naive subsets generally had larger estimated clonotype richness than memory subsets did.

The CDR3 runs 15 amino acids, cysteine and phenylalanine included. The retained sequence is limited to the CDR3, 45 bases, with the frame set at the first base. Trimming removed 4 bases from V and 6 bases from J; the gene matches leave 6 bases unexplained. CDR1 MNHEY and CDR2 SMNVEV are derived from the germline V gene (reference sequence). Using the deep immunoSEQ assay, TCR CDR3 regions were amplified from genomic DNA by multiplex PCR. Genomic DNA extracted from each cell subset was distributed evenly over all wells of several immunoSEQ 96-well plates, and each plate served as one replicate. Each replicate PCR for sorted subsets received around 210 ng genomic DNA, equal to roughly 29,000 T cell genomes. Purified libraries were measured with a Qubit 3.0 fluorometer, size-checked on a Bioanalyzer 2100, and measured again with the KAPA Library Quantification kit. Every immunoSEQ 96-well plate was sequenced on a separate single-read 150-cycle Illumina NextSeq 550 flow cell. As for the original processing: The immunoSEQ output contained only junctional sequences without quality scores, so filtering could not match that applied to full-length reads. To assign V/J genes and CDR3, sequences were annotated against IMGT germline references using PyIR, a Python wrapper for IgBLAST v1.9. Reads were removed for weak V/J assignments (E-value above 1e-6), missing CDR3, stop codons, out-of-frame junctions, or ambiguous translated residues. V3J clonotypes were defined as sequences sharing an identical inferred V gene, J gene, and CDR3 amino acid sequence. To compute the percentage overlap between repertoires, the number of shared unique clonotypes was divided by the size of the smaller repertoire. Repertoire richness was assessed with RTK rarefaction, the Chao1 estimator, and Recon v2.1 estimates of unobserved clonotypes. OLGA was used to compute generation probabilities for all TCRbeta clonotypes that the gDNA method yielded from several donors. TCRdb stores this immuneACCESS table with in-frame sequences only. Part of the clones is absent; in the studies checked, under half of the shortfall reflects unresolved V genes, and no reason is known for the rest. V and J calls and clone size are given by that table; D and trimming were obtained from the DNA. Here the sample has about 110,000 clones; less than 75% occur a single time. The ten largest clones take up more than 20% of the sample.

The sequence derives from a woman in her 30s in good health. The chain is assembled from TRBV27 and TRBJ2-1; 10 middle bases align to TRBD2. Source material: memory CD8+ T cells sorted from blood. Sample cell subset or site, as interpreted from the label and publication: CD45RO+ cells pooled with CCR7-negative TemRA cells. The CDR3 amino acid sequence is: CASSSGTSELNEQFF. The DNA reads as follows: TGTGCCAGCAGTTCCGGGACTAGCGAGCTCAATGAGCAGTTCTTC.